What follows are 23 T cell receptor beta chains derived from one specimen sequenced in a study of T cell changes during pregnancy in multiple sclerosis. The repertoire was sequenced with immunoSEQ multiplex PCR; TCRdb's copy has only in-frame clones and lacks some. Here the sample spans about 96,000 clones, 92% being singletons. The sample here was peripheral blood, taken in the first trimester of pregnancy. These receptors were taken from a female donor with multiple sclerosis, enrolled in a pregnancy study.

CDR3 bases: TGCGCCAGCAGCCAAGGGGGGTCGGGACTAGCGGGAGTCGAGCAGTACTTC. This encodes CASSQGGSGLAGVEQYF. V and J are TRBV4-1 and TRBJ2-7; 14 bases line up with TRBD2. Germline CDR1 is MGHRA and CDR2 is YSYEKL. The CDR3 is made up of 17 amino acids. With V trimmed by 1 base and J by 6 bases, 8 bases remained unmatched.

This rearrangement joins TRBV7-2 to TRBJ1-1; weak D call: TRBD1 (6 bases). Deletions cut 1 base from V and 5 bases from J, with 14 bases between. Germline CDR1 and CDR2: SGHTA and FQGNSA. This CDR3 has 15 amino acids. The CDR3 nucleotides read TGTGCCAGCAGCTTAGATCGGGGGGCTTGGACTGAAGCTTTCTTT. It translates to CASSLDRGAWTEAFF.

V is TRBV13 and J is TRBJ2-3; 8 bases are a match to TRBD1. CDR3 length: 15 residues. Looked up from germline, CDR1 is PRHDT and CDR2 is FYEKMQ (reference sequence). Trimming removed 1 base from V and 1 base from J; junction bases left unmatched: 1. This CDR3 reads CASSLAGQGTDTQYF. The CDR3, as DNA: TGTGCCAGCAGCTTAGCGGGACAGGGCACAGATACGCAGTATTTT.

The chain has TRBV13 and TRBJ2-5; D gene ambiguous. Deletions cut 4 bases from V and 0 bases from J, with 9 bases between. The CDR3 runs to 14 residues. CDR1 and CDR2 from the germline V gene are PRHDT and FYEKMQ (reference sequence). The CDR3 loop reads CASSSADNQETQYF. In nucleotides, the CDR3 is TGTGCCAGCAGCTCGGCAGACAACCAAGAGACCCAGTACTTC. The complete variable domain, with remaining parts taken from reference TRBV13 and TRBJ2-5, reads AAGVIQSPRHLIKEKRETATLKCYPIPRHDTVYWYQQGPGQDPQFLISFYEKMQSDKGSIPDRFSAQQFSDYHSELNMSSLELGDSALYFCASSSADNQETQYFGPGTRLLVL.

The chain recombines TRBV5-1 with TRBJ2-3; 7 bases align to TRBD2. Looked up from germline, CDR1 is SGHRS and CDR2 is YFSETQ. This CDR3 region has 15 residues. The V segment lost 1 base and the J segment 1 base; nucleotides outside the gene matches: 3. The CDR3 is CASSLFAGGTDTQYF. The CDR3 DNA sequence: TGCGCCAGCAGCTTGTTCGCGGGAGGCACAGATACGCAGTATTTT.

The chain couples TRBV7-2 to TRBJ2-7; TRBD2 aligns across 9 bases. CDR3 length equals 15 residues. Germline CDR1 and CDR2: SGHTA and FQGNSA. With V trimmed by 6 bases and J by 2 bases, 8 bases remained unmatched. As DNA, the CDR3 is TGTGCCAGCAGAAAGAGGGCTAGCGGGGCCTACGAGCAGTACTTC. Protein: CASRKRASGAYEQYF.

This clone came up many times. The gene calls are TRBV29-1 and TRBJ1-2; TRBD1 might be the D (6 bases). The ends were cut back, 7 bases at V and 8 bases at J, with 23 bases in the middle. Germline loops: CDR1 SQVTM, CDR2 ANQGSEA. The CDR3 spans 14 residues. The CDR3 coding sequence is TGCAGCGCCCGTAAGGGTAGCGGGGGCGAGGGCTACACCTTC. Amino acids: CSARKGSGGEGYTF.

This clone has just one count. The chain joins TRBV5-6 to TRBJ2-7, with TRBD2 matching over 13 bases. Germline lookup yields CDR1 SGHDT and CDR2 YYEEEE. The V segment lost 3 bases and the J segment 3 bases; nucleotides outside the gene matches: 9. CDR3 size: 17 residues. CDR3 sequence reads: CASSSGTSGTHIYEQYF. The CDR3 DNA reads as TGTGCCAGCAGCTCCGGGACTAGCGGGACTCACATCTACGAGCAGTACTTC.

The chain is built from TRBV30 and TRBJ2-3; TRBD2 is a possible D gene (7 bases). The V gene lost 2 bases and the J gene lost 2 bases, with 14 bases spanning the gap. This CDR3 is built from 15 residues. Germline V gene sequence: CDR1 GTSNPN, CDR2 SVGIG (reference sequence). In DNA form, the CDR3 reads TGTGCCTGGAGTACAGGGACTACCGACACAGATACGCAGTATTTT. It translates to CAWSTGTTDTDTQYF.

The CDR3 region has the DNA TGTGCCATCAGTGCAACAGGGAGGGACTCCTACGAGCAGTACTTC. This translates into CAISATGRDSYEQYF. The chain recombines TRBV10-3 with TRBJ2-7, with D perhaps matching TRBD2 (7 bases). V lost 4 bases, J lost 0 bases, and 13 bases lay in between. Germline-derived CDR1 and CDR2 are ENHRY and SYGVKD. The CDR3 contains 15 residues.

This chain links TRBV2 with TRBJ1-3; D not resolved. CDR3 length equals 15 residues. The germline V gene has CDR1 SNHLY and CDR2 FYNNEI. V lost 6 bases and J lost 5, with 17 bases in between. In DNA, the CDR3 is TGTGCCAGCAGCCGACTCACTAATCCCCGAAACACCATATATTTT. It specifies CASSRLTNPRNTIYF. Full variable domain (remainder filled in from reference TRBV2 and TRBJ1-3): EPEVTQTPSHQVTQMGQEVILRCVPISNHLYFYWYRQILGQKVEFLVSFYNNEISEKSEIFDDQFSVERPDGSNFTLKIRSTKLEDSAMYFCASSRLTNPRNTIYFGEGSWLTVV.

The chain's CDR3 is CASSLSNGGAYEQYF. CDR3 nucleotide sequence: TGTGCCAGCAGTTTATCGAATGGAGGGGCCTACGAGCAGTACTTC. The chain couples TRBV28 to TRBJ2-7; D may be TRBD2 (6 bases). The CDR3 covers 15 residues. Trimming left V 1 base short and J 2 bases short, with 12 bases between. Germline-derived CDR1 and CDR2 are MDHEN and SYDVKM. The full variable domain, its missing parts supplied by reference TRBV28 and TRBJ2-7, is DVKVTQSSRYLVKRTGEKVFLECVQDMDHENMFWYRQDPGLGLRLIYFSYDVKMKEKGDIPEGYSVSREKKERFSLILESASTNQTSMYLCASSLSNGGAYEQYFGPGTRLTVT.

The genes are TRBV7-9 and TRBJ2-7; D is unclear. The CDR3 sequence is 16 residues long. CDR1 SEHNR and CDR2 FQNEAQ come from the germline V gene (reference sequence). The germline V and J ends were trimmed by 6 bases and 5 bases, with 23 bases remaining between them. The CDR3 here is CASSSRSERKIDEQYF. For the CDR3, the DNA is TGTGCCAGCAGTTCAAGGAGCGAGCGAAAAATCGACGAGCAGTACTTC.

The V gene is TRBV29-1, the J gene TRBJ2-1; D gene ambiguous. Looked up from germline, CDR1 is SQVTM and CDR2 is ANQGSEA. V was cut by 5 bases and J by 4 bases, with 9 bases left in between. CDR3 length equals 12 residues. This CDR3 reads CSVSLTYNEQFF. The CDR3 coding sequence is TGCAGCGTTTCGCTGACTTACAATGAGCAGTTCTTC.

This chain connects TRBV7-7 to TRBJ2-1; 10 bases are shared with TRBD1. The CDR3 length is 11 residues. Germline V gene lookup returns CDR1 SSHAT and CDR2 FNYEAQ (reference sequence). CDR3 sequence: CASGTGVEQFF. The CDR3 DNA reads TGTGCTAGCGGGACAGGGGTTGAGCAGTTCTTC.

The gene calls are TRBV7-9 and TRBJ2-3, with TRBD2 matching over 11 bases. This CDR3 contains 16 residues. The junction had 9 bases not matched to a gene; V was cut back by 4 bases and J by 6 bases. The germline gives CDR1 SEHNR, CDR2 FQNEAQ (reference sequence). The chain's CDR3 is CASSSSRTSGFDTQYF. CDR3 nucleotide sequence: TGTGCCAGCAGCTCCTCCCGGACTAGCGGGTTTGATACGCAGTATTTT.

This chain's CDR3 is CASSPGRGTTEAFF. DNA for the CDR3: TGCGCCAGCAGCCCAGGTAGGGGGACCACTGAAGCTTTCTTT. The rearrangement links TRBV5-1 to TRBJ1-1, with a possible D match to TRBD1 (6 bases). CDR1 and CDR2 (germline): SGHRS, YFSETQ. The CDR3 runs to 14 residues. Trimming removed 4 bases at V and 4 bases at J, with 14 bases between.

CDR3 residues: CASHRDRLANEQFF. The CDR3 nucleotides are TGTGCCAGTCACCGGGACAGGTTAGCGAATGAGCAGTTCTTC. This chain connects TRBV19 to TRBJ2-1, with 8 nucleotides matching TRBD1. From germline, CDR1 is LNHDA and CDR2 SQIVND (reference sequence). The CDR3 is 14 residues long. Germline trimming cut 8 bases from V and 7 bases from J; bases unmatched to any gene: 10.

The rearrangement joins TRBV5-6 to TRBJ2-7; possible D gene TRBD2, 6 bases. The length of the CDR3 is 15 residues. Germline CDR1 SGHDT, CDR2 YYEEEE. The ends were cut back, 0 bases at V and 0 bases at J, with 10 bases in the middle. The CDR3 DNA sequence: TGTGCCAGCAGCTTGGGCGGGATTAGCTCCTACGAGCAGTACTTC. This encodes CASSLGGISSYEQYF.

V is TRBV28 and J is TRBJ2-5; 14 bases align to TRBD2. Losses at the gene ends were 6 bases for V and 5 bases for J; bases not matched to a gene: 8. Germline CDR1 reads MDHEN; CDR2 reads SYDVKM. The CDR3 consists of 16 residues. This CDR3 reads CASSPGLAGAGETQYF. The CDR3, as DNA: TGTGCCAGCAGCCCGGGACTAGCGGGAGCAGGGGAGACCCAGTACTTC.

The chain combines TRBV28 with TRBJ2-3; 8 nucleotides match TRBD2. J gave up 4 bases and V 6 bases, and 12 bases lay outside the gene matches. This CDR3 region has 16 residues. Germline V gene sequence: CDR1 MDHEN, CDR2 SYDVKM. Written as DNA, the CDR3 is TGTGCCAGCAGCCCGCGGGGAGCGGGAGATGCAGATACGCAGTATTTT. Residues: CASSPRGAGDADTQYF.

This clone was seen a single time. CDR3 amino acids: CASSLAGYNEQFF. CDR3 coding DNA: TGTGCCAGTAGCCTAGCGGGATACAATGAGCAGTTCTTC. The gene calls are TRBV19 and TRBJ2-1; 9 bases fit TRBD2. The J segment lost 4 bases and the V segment lost 6 bases, leaving 1 base of the junction unmatched. The germline gives CDR1 LNHDA, CDR2 SQIVND (reference sequence). CDR3 length: 13 residues.

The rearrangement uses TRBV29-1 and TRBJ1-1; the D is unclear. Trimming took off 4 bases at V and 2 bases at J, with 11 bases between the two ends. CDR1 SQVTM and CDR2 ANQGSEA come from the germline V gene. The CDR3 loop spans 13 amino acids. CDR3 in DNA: TGCAGCGTTGGGAGGGCTTCAAACACTGAAGCTTTCTTT. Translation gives CSVGRASNTEAFF.